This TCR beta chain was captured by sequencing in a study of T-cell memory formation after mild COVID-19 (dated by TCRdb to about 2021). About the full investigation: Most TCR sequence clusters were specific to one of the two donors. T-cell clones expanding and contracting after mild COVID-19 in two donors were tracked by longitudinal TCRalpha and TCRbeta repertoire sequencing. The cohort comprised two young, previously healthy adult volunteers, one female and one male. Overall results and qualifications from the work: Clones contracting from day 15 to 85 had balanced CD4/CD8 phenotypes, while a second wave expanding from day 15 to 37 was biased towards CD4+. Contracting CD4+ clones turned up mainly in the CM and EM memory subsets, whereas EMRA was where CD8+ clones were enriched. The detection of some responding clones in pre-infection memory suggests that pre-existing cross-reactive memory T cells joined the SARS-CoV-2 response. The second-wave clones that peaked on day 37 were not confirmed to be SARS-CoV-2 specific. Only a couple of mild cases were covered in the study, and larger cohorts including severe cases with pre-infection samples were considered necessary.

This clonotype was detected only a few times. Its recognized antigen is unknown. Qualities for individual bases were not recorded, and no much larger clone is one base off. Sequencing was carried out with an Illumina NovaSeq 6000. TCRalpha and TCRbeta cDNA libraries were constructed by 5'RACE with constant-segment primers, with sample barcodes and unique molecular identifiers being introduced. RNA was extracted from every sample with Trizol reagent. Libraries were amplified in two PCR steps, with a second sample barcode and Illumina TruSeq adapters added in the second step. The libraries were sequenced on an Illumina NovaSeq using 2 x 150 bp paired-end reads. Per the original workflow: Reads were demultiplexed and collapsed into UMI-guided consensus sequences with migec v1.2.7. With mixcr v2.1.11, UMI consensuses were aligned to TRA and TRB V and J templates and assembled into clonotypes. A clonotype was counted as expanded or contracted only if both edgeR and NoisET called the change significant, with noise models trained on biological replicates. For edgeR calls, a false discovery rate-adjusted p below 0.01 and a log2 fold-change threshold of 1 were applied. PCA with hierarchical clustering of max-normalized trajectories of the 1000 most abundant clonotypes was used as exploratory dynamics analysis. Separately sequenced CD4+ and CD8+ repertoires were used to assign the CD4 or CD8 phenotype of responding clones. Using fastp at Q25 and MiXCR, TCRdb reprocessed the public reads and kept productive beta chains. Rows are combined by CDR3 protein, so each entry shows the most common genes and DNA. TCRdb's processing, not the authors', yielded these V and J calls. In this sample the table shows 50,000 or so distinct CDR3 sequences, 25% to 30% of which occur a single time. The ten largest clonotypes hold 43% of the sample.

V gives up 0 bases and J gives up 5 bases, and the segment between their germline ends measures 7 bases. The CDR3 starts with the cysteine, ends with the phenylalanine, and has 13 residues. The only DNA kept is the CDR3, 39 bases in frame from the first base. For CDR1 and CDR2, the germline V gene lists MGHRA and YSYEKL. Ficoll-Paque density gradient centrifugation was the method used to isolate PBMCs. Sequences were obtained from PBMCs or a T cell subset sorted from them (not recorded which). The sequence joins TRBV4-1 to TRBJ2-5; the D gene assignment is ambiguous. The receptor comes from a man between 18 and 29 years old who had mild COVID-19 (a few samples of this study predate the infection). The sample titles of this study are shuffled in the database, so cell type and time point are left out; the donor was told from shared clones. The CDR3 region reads CASSQDWRETQYF. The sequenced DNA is TGCGCCAGCAGCCAAGATTGGCGGGAGACCCAGTACTTC.